This TCR beta chain was sequenced during a study of cytomegalovirus exposure and HLA in healthy donors (dated 2017 in TCRdb). For context, the study as a whole: An earlier analysis of a few hundred of the donors reported approximately 280 Gb of sequence data and 100 million to 120 million unique TCR beta sequences obtained from about 180 million T cells. Roughly 300 gigabases of sequencing data and 91 million or so unique TCR sequences made up an early release that covered several hundred HLA-typed donors. Among the approximately 430 genotyped donors, around 79% belonged to the genetic ancestry cluster associated with self-reported Caucasian donors. The study aimed to test whether signatures of past pathogen exposure could be identified by cataloging public T cell receptors. Using immunosequencing, the study profiled T cell repertoires from approximately 700 subjects and related those repertoires to cytomegalovirus serostatus. A separate validation cohort of approximately 120 different subjects was used in addition to the roughly 670-subject first cohort. To predict cytomegalovirus infection status, the study combined high-throughput TCR immunosequencing, statistical association of individual TCRs with disease status, and machine learning. A later analysis re-examined previously published TCR beta repertoires from 610 or so donors and added high-resolution HLA genotyping to investigate patterns of TCR occurrence. Rather than using new phenotypic data, the later analysis identified candidate immune exposures from TCR beta sequences and from how often those sequences occurred across donors. An earlier analysis of approximately 500 of the donors applied high-throughput TCR beta sequencing to assess whether each TCR beta V gene segment acted as functional or pseudogenic. Donor age, sex, ethnicity and CMV serostatus were compiled together with the repertoire data. A later genetic analysis used genome-wide SNP genotypes for 398 of the 666 donors, treating that subset as a discovery cohort. All discovery cohort repertoires had been generated on a single sequencing platform. HLA typing included class I and class II loci at four-digit resolution. Typing coverage differed by locus: A, B, C, DRB1 and DQB1 were typed in about 620-640 donors, DQA1 in 522, DPA1 in 600 to 610, and DPB1 in 450 to 480. A handful of DR-DQ haplotypes were handled as single units for association and clustering because linkage in the cohort was strong. Across about 370 genotyped donors of the cohort, an average of approximately 240,000 unique TCR beta nucleotide sequences per donor were sequenced, and around 19% of those sequences were non-productive.

Broad study findings and their caveats: CMV serostatus was the only immune exposure information available for the cohort. Three of the identified cytomegalovirus-associated TCR beta chains were confirmed in vitro to be specific for cytomegalovirus antigens. When HLA alleles, especially DR and DQ, strongly co-occurred, attributing TCR associations to individual alleles was difficult. A further reported finding was that TCR beta sequences accurately predicted the HLA-A and HLA-B alleles for most subjects in the first cohort. At a false discovery rate of 0.05, a later analysis linked about 16,000 TCR beta sequences to specific HLA alleles. The presence/absence analyses assumed that sequencing depth was roughly uniform across donors, and that assumption may not be true. Compared with the roughly 600-donor mean, donors in an Asian-associated ancestry cluster had fewer N-insertions in productive TCRs, according to a later genetic analysis. In both the original and validation cohorts, the classifier was reported to diagnose cytomegalovirus status with high specificity and sensitivity. Correlated functional status among segregating V segments might reflect linkage disequilibrium, but an unknown experimental factor could not be ruled out. A later analysis reported that several top co-occurrence clusters appeared linked to parvovirus B19, influenza, CMV and Epstein-Barr virus. Most CMV-associated TCR beta chains appeared to be HLA-restricted in a later analysis, and the HLA associations seemed to be driven largely by CMV exposure. The study listed approximately 150 TCR beta chains as associated with cytomegalovirus. In a later genetic analysis, a missense DCLRE1C variant was associated with V-gene and J-gene trimming of TCR beta chains, and the association was replicated in an independent cohort. A later analysis found that TCR association rates varied across HLA loci, with DRB1 alleles showing the most associated TCRs and HLA-C alleles the fewest. In this cohort, only TCR beta chains were sequenced, and detectable features were limited by the absence of alpha or paired-chain data. The authors suggested that the approach could potentially be generalized to other disease states and immunological phenotypes. Most TCR sequences were observed very rarely across donors, whereas some public TCRs were present in many individuals. The earlier analysis of around 600 of the donors excluded about 16 rarely observed V segments, including chromosome 9 orphons, because counts were too low. An earlier analysis of approximately 540 of the donors showed that most TCR beta V segments appeared in productive rearrangements either about 87% or about 30% of the time, which broadly matched IMGT annotations. HLA typing was unavailable for some donors at each locus, so association tests used only the typed subset. Because the 87-base-pair reads could not distinguish some IMGT-functional V segments, including TRBV6-2 and TRBV6-3, those segments were excluded. Compared with equally common non-associated chains, HLA-associated TCR beta chains in a later analysis were more clonally expanded and had lower generation probabilities. A group of highly shared sequence variants was considered likely to be a technical artifact of the sequencing pipeline.

The library was made by the immunoSEQ multiplex PCR assay. A mixture of 60 forward primers for TCR Vbeta segments and 13 reverse primers for TCR Jbeta segments was used in the multiplex PCR. Amplification of the CDR3 region of rearranged TCR beta genes was performed with a multiplex PCR assay on genomic DNA. On the Illumina HiSeq System, the amplified TCR beta libraries were sequenced as 87-base-pair reads. The authors' pipeline ran thus. A later analysis tallied 70 million to 100 million unique TCR beta chains across the 700 or so repertoires, and around 12 million of those chains were shared by two or more donors. Raw reads were error-corrected and collapsed into unique sequences by a nearest-neighbor algorithm in which closely related sequences were merged to remove PCR and sequencing errors. Alignment of CDR3 sequences to IMGT reference sequences was used to assign V, D and J gene segments. For a sequence to be retained, at least a six-nucleotide match to both a V gene segment and a J gene segment was required. Rearrangements were called productive when the CDR3 lacked stop codons and stayed in frame with V and J; all others were non-productive. Following IMGT convention, CDR3 was defined as the stretch from the second conserved V-encoded cysteine to the conserved J-encoded phenylalanine. Sequences without an unambiguous match to a single V gene segment were excluded from the earlier analysis of about 640 of the donors. In an earlier analysis of 587 of the donors, V segments were called functional above 56.7% productive rearrangements and were called segregating when the between-donor standard deviation exceeded 5%. A statistical classification framework was built to diagnose cytomegalovirus status from the catalog of TCR beta chain sequences. A later analysis assigned V and J genes by comparing TCR nucleotide sequences with IMGT/GENE-DB human TR gene sequences. Using the TCRdist pipeline, a later analysis assigned CDR3 sequences along with most-parsimonious VDJ recombination scenarios. A later analysis defined each TCR beta chain by its CDR3 amino acid sequence plus V-gene family, and excluded reads lacking a unique V-gene family. To address suspected cross-contamination and a sequencing artifact, a later analysis removed a few hundred highly shared, low-generation-probability nucleotide sequences. In a later analysis, a clonal expansion index was calculated for each public chain from normalized within-repertoire ranks of inferred template counts. In a later analysis, generation probabilities were computed using a VDJ recombination model fitted to out-of-frame rearrangements, and the results were checked against IGoR. In a later analysis, TCR-TCR, TCR-HLA and TCR-CMV co-occurrence was scored with hypergeometric tests, and a repertoire-size bias correction was applied to TCR pairs. A later analysis estimated false discovery rates by permuting HLA or CMV assignments 20 times. In a later analysis, co-occurring TCRs were grouped with DBSCAN, and TCRdist sequence similarity was added when clustering was performed within HLA-allele-positive subsets. Co-occurrence clustering excluded repertoires with fewer than 30,000 or more than 120,000 public chains, plus five with anomalous nucleotide sharing. TCRdb holds this immuneACCESS table with in-frame rearrangements only. Some clones are missing; in checked studies, unresolved V genes explain under half, and the rest has no known cause. The V and J calls and clone size are taken from that table; D and trimming were inferred from the DNA. Counted in this sample were over 85,000 clones; about 80% of them appeared once. The leading ten clones occupy about 2.9% of the sample.

To note about this clone: The antigen this receptor binds is unknown. Base qualities are not recorded, but no much larger clone differs from it by a single base.

In total, more than 500 healthy bone marrow donors made up the cohort. At the time of sampling, every cohort member was nominally healthy, though immune exposures that went unrecorded were likely present. The donor tested CMV seropositive and was one of the 289 seropositive cohort members. Each donor provided a peripheral blood sample, and peripheral blood mononuclear cells were used for TCR beta sequencing. The Qiagen DNeasy Blood Extraction Kit was used to extract genomic DNA from the blood cell samples. The CDR3 starts with the cysteine, ends with the phenylalanine, and has 10 residues. The entry retains the CDR3 DNA only, 30 bases that are in frame from base 1. Looking up the germline V gene (reference sequence) yields CDR1 LNHDA and CDR2 SQIVND. V loses 7 bases of germline sequence and J loses 6 bases, and the interval between the two ends is 6 bases.

This TCR came from a woman aged 55-69 years in good health and CMV-seropositive. The chain is assembled from TRBV19 and TRBJ1-2, with the identity of the D gene unclear. Sequencing was done on a sample of PBMCs. The DNA is TGTGCCAGTAACGGGGATGGCTACACCTTC. Its protein reads: CASNGDGYTF.